Below, 20 T cell receptor beta chains from the same sample are listed, as sequenced in a study of blood T cell repertoires in COVID-19 (dated by TCRdb to about 2020). Libraries were constructed by the immunoSEQ multiplex PCR assay. As stored in TCRdb, this immuneACCESS dataset retains in-frame rearrangements with V and J assigned. A fraction of the clones does not appear; measured against another copy, unresolved V genes explain less than half of the discrepancy, and the remainder lacks a known reason. The sample contains 93,000 or so clones, roughly nine tenths of them found a single time. The top ten clones comprise under 20% of the sample. The material sequenced was peripheral blood. The origin of the receptors is an elderly woman in a cohort sampled during active COVID-19.

This clone was detected a few times. The chain is built from TRBV12-3 or TRBV12-4 and TRBJ2-2, with no clear D. V was trimmed by 5 bases and J by 7 bases, leaving 5 bases between them. The CDR3 runs to 11 residues. CDR3 residues: CASSPYGELFF. CDR3 DNA sequence: TGTGCCAGCAGTCCGTACGGGGAGCTGTTTTTT.

The chain carries TRBV11-2 and TRBJ2-7; 12 bases fit TRBD2. Germline V gives CDR1 SGHAT, CDR2 FQNNGV. Trimming removed 5 bases from V and 7 bases from J; junction bases left unmatched: 6. This CDR3 spans 14 amino acids. The CDR3 DNA follows: TGTGCCAGCAGCCGGCTAGCGGGAGGGCGTGAGCAGTACTTC. Translating gives CASSRLAGGREQYF. The whole variable domain, remainder taken from reference TRBV11-2 and TRBJ2-7, is EAGVAQSPRYKIIEKRQSVAFWCNPISGHATLYWYQQILGQGPKLLIQFQNNGVVDDSQLPKDRFSAERLKGVDSTLKIQPAKLEDSAVYLCASSRLAGGREQYFGPGTRLTVT.

The chain joins TRBV5-1 to TRBJ2-7, with TRBD1 as a possible D gene (6 bases). Germline values: CDR1 SGHRS, CDR2 YFSETQ. Trimming stripped 6 bases from V and 9 bases from J, with 19 bases between. The CDR3 runs to 13 residues. The CDR3 here is CASTSGERNVQYF. Written as DNA, the CDR3 is TGCGCCAGCACTTCAGGGGAAAGGAACGTGCAGTACTTC. Combining the CDR3 with reference TRBV5-1 and TRBJ2-7 gives the whole variable domain KAGVTQTPRYLIKTRGQQVTLSCSPISGHRSVSWYQQTPGQGLQFLFEYFSETQRNKGNFPGRFSGRQFSNSRSEMNVSTLELGDSALYLCASTSGERNVQYFGPGTRLTVT.

The chain carries TRBV2 and TRBJ2-7; 12 positions match TRBD1. CDR3 length equals 15 residues. J was trimmed by 2 bases and V by 8 bases; bases with no gene match: 7. CDR1 and CDR2 from the germline V gene are SNHLY and FYNNEI. For the CDR3, the DNA is TGTGCCAGCGAAACCGGGACAGGGGGCGCCTACGAGCAGTACTTC. Amino acid sequence: CASETGTGGAYEQYF.

V gene TRBV4-1 combines with J gene TRBJ2-1; TRBD2 agrees at 9 bases. The CDR3 runs to 15 residues. With V trimmed by 1 base and J by 4 bases, 2 bases remained unmatched. Germline CDR1 and CDR2: MGHRA and YSYEKL. The CDR3 loop is CASSQASGGYNEQFF. The CDR3 DNA follows: TGCGCCAGCAGCCAAGCCAGCGGGGGGTACAATGAGCAGTTCTTC.

This chain connects TRBV7-9 to TRBJ2-3, with 8 bases identical to TRBD1. This CDR3 has 13 amino acids. CDR1 and CDR2 (germline): SEHNR, FQNEAQ (reference sequence). V shed 6 bases, J shed 2 bases, and the junction held 1 base outside the gene matches. The CDR3 DNA reads as TGTGCCAGCAGACAGGGGGACACAGATACGCAGTATTTT. It is translated as CASRQGDTDTQYF.

This chain uses TRBV6-5 with TRBJ2-3; 8 bases match TRBD1. V lost 8 bases and J lost 5; bases outside the gene matches: 12. Germline CDR1 reads MNHEY; CDR2 reads SVGAGI. The CDR3 length is 15 residues. The CDR3 nucleotides read TGTGCCAGCCAGACAGGGGCCCACCCCCTAGATACGCAGTATTTT. This codes for CASQTGAHPLDTQYF.

The CDR3 region is CASTDSSTYEQYF. The CDR3 DNA follows: TGTGCCAGTACGGACAGTTCTACGTATGAGCAGTACTTC. The chain carries TRBV28 and TRBJ2-7, with D possibly being TRBD1 (6 bases). CDR3 size: 13 residues. The V end was cut by 9 bases, the J end by 7 bases, with 19 bases between. Germline lookup yields CDR1 MDHEN and CDR2 SYDVKM. Full variable domain (outside the CDR3, taken from reference TRBV28 and TRBJ2-7): DVKVTQSSRYLVKRTGEKVFLECVQDMDHENMFWYRQDPGLGLRLIYFSYDVKMKEKGDIPEGYSVSREKKERFSLILESASTNQTSMYLCASTDSSTYEQYFGPGTRLTVT.

This clone has just a few counts. The chain joins TRBV3-1 (or the pseudogene TRBV3-2) to TRBJ1-1; 8 bases agree with TRBD1. This CDR3 is built from 17 residues. V gave up 0 bases and J gave up 4 bases; unmatched junction bases: 10. Per the germline V gene, CDR1 is LGHDT and CDR2 is YNNKEL (reference sequence). The CDR3 region has the DNA TGTGCCAGCAGCCAAGACTGGCAGGGGGCAGTTGGCACTGAAGCTTTCTTT. Encoded protein: CASSQDWQGAVGTEAFF.

This chain connects TRBV6-5 to TRBJ2-1; 9 bases agree with TRBD1. CDR3 length equals 14 residues. Germline V CDR1 and CDR2: MNHEY, SVGAGI. The ends lost 5 bases at V and 4 bases at J; junction bases unmatched: 3. The CDR3 region is CASSTGGPYNEQFF. The CDR3 region has the DNA TGTGCCAGCAGTACAGGGGGCCCATACAATGAGCAGTTCTTC.

The genes are TRBV6-5 and TRBJ1-1, with 8 bases fitting TRBD1. Germline CDR1 MNHEY, CDR2 SVGAGI. The CDR3 is 12 amino acids. After removal of 7 bases from V and 6 bases from J, the junction contained 4 bases not matched to a gene. DNA of the CDR3: TGTGCCAGCAATACAGGGGGGTCTGAAGCTTTCTTT. Its protein is CASNTGGSEAFF.

DNA of the CDR3: TGTGCCAGCTCACCGCAAGGACAGGGGGCTGGAAACACCATATATTTT. Its protein product is CASSPQGQGAGNTIYF. The V and J genes are TRBV18 and TRBJ1-3; 10 nucleotides align to TRBD1. CDR1 KGHSH and CDR2 LQKENI come from the germline V gene. CDR3 size: 16 residues. Losses at the gene ends were 3 bases for V and 2 bases for J; bases not matched to a gene: 4.

The chain carries TRBV15 and TRBJ1-5; TRBD1 is a possible D gene (6 bases). The CDR3 has 14 residues. Germline-derived CDR1 and CDR2 are LNHNV and YYDKDF (reference sequence). Trimming pared 4 bases from V and 6 bases from J, leaving 13 bases between. CDR3 in DNA: TGTGCCACCAGCACCTTACAGGGAGTTCAGCCCCAGCATTTT. It yields the protein CATSTLQGVQPQHF.

The J gene is TRBJ2-7, the V gene TRBV4-1, with a weak D call TRBD2 (5 bases). Looked up from germline, CDR1 is MGHRA and CDR2 is YSYEKL. This CDR3 is 16 amino acids long. V was cut by 0 bases and J by 0 bases, with 12 bases left in between. The CDR3 sequence: CASSQDPRVLSYEQYF. Written as DNA, the CDR3 is TGCGCCAGCAGCCAAGATCCGAGGGTCCTCTCCTACGAGCAGTACTTC.

The chain couples TRBV28 to TRBJ2-7; a possible D gene is TRBD2 (6 bases). The CDR3 is 13 amino acids. Germline CDR1 and CDR2: MDHEN and SYDVKM. Trimming removed 10 bases at V and 2 bases at J, with 15 bases between. CDR3 region: CAISGGATYEQYF. The CDR3 region has the DNA TGTGCCATCTCCGGAGGGGCCACCTACGAGCAGTACTTC.

V and J are TRBV6-6 and TRBJ2-7, with 8 bases fitting TRBD2. Trimming removed 7 bases from V and 3 bases from J; junction bases left unmatched: 11. The CDR3 loop spans 15 amino acids. Germline CDR1 and CDR2: MNHNY and SVGAGI (reference sequence). This CDR3 is CASTPPGGGLYEQYF. CDR3 sequence (DNA): TGTGCCAGCACTCCCCCGGGGGGGGGTCTCTACGAGCAGTACTTC.

This chain uses TRBV19 with TRBJ2-7; D perhaps matches TRBD2 (6 bases). The germline V and J ends were trimmed by 5 bases and 2 bases, with 16 bases remaining between them. From germline, CDR1 is LNHDA and CDR2 SQIVND (reference sequence). CDR3 size: 15 residues. CDR3 DNA: TGTGCCAGTAGTCTTTCGGGAGTTTTGGCCTACGAGCAGTACTTC. Translating gives CASSLSGVLAYEQYF.

CDR3 nucleotides: TGTGCCAGCAAGGCAGGGATAGTAAATTCACCCCTCCACTTT. As protein: CASKAGIVNSPLHF. The chain joins TRBV28 to TRBJ1-6, with TRBD1 as a possible D gene (5 bases). The germline V gene encodes CDR1 MDHEN and CDR2 SYDVKM. The V end was cut by 7 bases, the J end by 7 bases, with 14 bases between. CDR3 size: 14 residues.

The chain joins TRBV28 to TRBJ1-6; D is ambiguous. Germline lookup yields CDR1 MDHEN and CDR2 SYDVKM. The V end lost 5 bases, the J end lost 11 bases, and 13 bases lay between the germline ends. The CDR3 totals 13 residues. In nucleotides, the CDR3 is TGTGCCAGCAGTCCGAGGGAAGAGACACCCCTCCACTTT. This translates into CASSPREETPLHF.

This rearrangement joins TRBV5-1 to TRBJ1-5; 7 bases fit TRBD1. After removal of 4 bases from V and 7 bases from J, the junction contained 8 bases not matched to a gene. This CDR3 has 14 amino acids. Germline V gene sequence: CDR1 SGHRS, CDR2 YFSETQ. The CDR3 sequence: CASSPGTASQPQHF. The CDR3 DNA reads as TGCGCCAGCAGCCCCGGGACAGCTAGCCAGCCCCAGCATTTT.